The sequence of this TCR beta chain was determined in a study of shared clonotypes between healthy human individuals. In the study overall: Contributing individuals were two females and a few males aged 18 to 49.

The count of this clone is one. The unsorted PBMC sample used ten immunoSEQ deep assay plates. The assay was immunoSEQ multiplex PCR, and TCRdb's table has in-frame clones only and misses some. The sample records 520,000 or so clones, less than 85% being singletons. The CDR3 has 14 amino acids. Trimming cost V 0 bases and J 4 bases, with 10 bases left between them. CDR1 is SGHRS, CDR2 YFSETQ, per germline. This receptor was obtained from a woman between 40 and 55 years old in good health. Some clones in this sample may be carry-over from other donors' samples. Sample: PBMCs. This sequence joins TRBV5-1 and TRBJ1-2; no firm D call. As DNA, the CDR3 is TGCGCCAGCAGCTTGGCCGGCGGGCCCTATGGCTACACCTTC. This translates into CASSLAGGPYGYTF. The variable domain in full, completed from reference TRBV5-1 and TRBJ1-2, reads KAGVTQTPRYLIKTRGQQVTLSCSPISGHRSVSWYQQTPGQGLQFLFEYFSETQRNKGNFPGRFSGRQFSNSRSEMNVSTLELGDSALYLCASSLAGGPYGYTFGSGTRLTVV.